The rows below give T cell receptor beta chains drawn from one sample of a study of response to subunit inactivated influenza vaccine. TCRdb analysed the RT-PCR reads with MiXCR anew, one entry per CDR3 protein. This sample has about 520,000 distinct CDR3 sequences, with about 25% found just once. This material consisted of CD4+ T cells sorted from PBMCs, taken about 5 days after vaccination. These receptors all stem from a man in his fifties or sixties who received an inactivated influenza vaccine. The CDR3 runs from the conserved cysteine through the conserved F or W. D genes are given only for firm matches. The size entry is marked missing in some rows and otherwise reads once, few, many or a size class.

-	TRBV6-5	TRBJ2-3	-	TGTGCCAGCAGTTACGGGGGCCCTAGCACAGATACGCAGTATTTT	CASSYGGPSTDTQYF
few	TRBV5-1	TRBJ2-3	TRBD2	TGCGCCAGCAGCTGGTTGGCTAGCGGAACAGATACGCAGTATTTT	CASSWLASGTDTQYF
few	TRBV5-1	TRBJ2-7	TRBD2	TGCGCCAGCAGGAGTGCGGGGGGAATCTACGAGCAGTACTTC	CASRSAGGIYEQYF
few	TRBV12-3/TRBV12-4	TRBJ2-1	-	TGTGCCAGCAGTTTTGAGGTCTACAATGAGCAGTTCTTC	CASSFEVYNEQFF
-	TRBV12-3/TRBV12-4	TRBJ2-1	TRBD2	TGTGCCAGCAGTCCCACTAGCGGGGGGGCCGGTGAGCAGTTCTTC	CASSPTSGGAGEQFF
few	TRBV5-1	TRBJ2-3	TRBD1	TGCGCCAGCAGCCCAACGGGACAGGGGTATACTACGCAGTATTTT	CASSPTGQGYTTQYF
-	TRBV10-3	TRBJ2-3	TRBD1	TGTGCCATCGGGGGACAGGGAACAGATACGCAGTATTTT	CAIGGQGTDTQYF
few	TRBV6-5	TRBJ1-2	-	TGTGCCAGCAGTTACCTGGGCTCTAACTATGGCTACACCTTC	CASSYLGSNYGYTF
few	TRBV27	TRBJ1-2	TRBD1	TGTGCCAGCAGTTTAAAGGGTACGGGACAGGGTCACTATGGCTACACCTTC	CASSLKGTGQGHYGYTF
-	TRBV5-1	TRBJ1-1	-	TGCGCCAGCAAAGTTCAGCCAGACTCAATCGAAGCTTTCTTT	CASKVQPDSIEAFF
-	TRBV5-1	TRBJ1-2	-	TGCGCCAGCAGCTTGGCCGGGGCAGGGGAATATGGCTACACCTTC	CASSLAGAGEYGYTF
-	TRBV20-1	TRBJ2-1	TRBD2	TGCAGTGCTGAGGAAGGGACTAGGGTATACAATGAGCAGTTCTTC	CSAEEGTRVYNEQFF
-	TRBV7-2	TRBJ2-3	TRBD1	TGTGCCAGCAGCCGAGGGACAGGGTTCACAGATACGCAGTATTTT	CASSRGTGFTDTQYF
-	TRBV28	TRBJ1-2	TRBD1	TGTGCCAGCAGGCGAGACAGGGGGTACTATGGCTACACCTTC	CASRRDRGYYGYTF
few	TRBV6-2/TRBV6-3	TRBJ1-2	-	TGTGCCAGCACCCTCGACGCGGTCGGCGGCGGCTACACCTTC	CASTLDAVGGGYTF
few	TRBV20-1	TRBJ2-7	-	TGCAGTGCTAAGGCCCGGGGGAGGCAATACGAGCAGTACTTC	CSAKARGRQYEQYF
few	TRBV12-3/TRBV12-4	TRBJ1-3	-	TGTGCCAGCAGTTTAGGCAGCCTCAGGACTGGAAACACCATATATTTT	CASSLGSLRTGNTIYF
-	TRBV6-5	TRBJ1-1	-	TGTGCCAGCAGTTACACAGGGTCGAACACTGAAGCTTTCTTT	CASSYTGSNTEAFF
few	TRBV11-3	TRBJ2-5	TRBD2	TGTGCCAGCAGCCTCCGGACTAGCGGGTTTCAAGAGACCCAGTACTTC	CASSLRTSGFQETQYF